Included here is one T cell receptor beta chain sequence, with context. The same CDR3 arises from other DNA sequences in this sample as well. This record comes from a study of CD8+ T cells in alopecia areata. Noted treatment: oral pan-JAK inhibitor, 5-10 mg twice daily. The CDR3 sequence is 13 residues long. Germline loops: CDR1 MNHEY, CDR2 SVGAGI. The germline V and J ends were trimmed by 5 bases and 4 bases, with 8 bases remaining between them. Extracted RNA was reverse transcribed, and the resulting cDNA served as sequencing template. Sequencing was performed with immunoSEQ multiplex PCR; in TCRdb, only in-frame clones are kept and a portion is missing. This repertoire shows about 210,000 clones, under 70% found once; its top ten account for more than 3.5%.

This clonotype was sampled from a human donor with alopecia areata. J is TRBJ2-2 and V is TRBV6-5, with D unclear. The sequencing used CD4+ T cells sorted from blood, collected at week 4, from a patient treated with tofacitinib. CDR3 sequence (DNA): TGTGCCAGCAGTCCCCCGGGCACCGGGGAGCTGTTTTTT. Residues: CASSPPGTGELFF.